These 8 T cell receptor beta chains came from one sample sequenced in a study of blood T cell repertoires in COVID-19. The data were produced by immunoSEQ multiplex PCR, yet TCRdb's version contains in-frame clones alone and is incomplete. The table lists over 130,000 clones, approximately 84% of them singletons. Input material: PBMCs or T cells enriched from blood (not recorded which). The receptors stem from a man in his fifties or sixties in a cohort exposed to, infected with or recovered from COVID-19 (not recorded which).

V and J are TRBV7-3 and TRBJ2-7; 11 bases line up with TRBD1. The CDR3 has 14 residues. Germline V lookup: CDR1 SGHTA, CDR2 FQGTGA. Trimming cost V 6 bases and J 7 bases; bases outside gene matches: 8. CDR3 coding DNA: TGTGCCAGCAGTCCCGGACAGGGGGCGAGGGAGCAGTACTTC. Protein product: CASSPGQGAREQYF.

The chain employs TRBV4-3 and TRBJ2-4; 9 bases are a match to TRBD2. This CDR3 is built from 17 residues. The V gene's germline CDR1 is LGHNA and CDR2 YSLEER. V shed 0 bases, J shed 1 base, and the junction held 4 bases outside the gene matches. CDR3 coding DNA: TGCGCCAGCAGCCAAGATTGGAGCGGGGGGGCCAAAAACATTCAGTACTTC. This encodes CASSQDWSGGAKNIQYF.

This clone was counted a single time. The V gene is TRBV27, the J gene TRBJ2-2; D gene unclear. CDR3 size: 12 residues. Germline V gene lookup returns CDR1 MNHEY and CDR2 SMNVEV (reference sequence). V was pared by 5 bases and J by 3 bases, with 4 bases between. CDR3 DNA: TGTGCCAGCAGTCCTTACACCGGGGAGCTGTTTTTT. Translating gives CASSPYTGELFF.

The CDR3 sequence: CASSLGASGGDEQFF. CDR3 nucleotides: TGTGCCAGCAGCTTAGGGGCTAGCGGAGGGGATGAGCAGTTCTTC. The chain recombines TRBV7-9 with TRBJ2-1; 7 nucleotides align to TRBD2. The CDR3 is made up of 15 amino acids. The V gene end was trimmed by 1 base and the J gene end by 8 bases; junction bases not matched to a gene: 8. Germline loops: CDR1 SEHNR, CDR2 FQNEAQ (reference sequence).

The CDR3 region is CASSLTGTKSYEQYF. The CDR3 DNA reads TGTGCCAGCTCACTGACCGGGACAAAATCCTACGAGCAGTACTTC. The chain has TRBV18 and TRBJ2-7, with D maybe TRBD1 (6 bases). CDR1 KGHSH and CDR2 LQKENI come from the germline V gene. Trimming took off 4 bases at V and 1 base at J, with 14 bases between the two ends. This CDR3 comprises 15 residues.

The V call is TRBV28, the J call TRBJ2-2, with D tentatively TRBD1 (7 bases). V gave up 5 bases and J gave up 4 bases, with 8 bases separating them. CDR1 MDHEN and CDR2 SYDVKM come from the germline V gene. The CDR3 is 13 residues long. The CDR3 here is CASSQGGTGELFF. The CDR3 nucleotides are TGTGCCAGCAGTCAGGGGGGCACCGGGGAGCTGTTTTTT.

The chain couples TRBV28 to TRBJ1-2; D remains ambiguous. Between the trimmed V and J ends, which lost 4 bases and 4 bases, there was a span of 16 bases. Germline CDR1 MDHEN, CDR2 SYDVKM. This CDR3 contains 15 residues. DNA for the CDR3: TGTGCCAGCAGTTCCCTACAGACCCGCTTCTATGGCTACACCTTC. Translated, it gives CASSSLQTRFYGYTF.

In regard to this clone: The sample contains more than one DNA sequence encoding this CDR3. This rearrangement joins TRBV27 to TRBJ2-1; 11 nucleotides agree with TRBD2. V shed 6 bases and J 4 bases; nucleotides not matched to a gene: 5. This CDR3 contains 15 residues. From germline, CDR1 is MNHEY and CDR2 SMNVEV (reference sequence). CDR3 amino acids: CASSSGTSGYNEQFF. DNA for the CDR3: TGTGCCAGCAGCTCCGGGACTAGCGGATACAATGAGCAGTTCTTC.